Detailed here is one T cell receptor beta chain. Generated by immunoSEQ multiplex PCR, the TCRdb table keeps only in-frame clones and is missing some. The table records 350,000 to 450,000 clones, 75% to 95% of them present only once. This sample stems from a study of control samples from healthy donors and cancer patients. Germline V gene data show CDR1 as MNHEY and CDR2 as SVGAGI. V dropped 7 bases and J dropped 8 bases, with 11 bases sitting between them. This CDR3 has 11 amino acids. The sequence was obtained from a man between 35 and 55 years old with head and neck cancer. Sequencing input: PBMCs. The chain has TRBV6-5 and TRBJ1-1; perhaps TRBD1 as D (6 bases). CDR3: CASTNREEAFF. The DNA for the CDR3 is TGTGCCAGCACCAACAGGGAGGAAGCTTTCTTT.